The T cell receptor (beta chain) described here comes from a study of cytomegalovirus exposure and HLA in healthy donors. A multiplex PCR was run with 60 Vbeta primers and 13 Jbeta primers. Clones were read by immunoSEQ multiplex PCR, and TCRdb kept only the in-frame ones, dropping some. This table has 150,000 to 200,000 clones, about 80% appearing once. This CDR3 spans 15 amino acids. The junction had 4 bases not matched to a gene; V was cut back by 0 bases and J by 5 bases. Germline V gives CDR1 SGDLS, CDR2 YYNGEE. The study, taken as a whole, reports: Later on, analysis showed that most CMV-associated TCR beta chains appeared to be HLA-restricted. Compared with the roughly 730-donor mean, an Asian-associated ancestry cluster reportedly had fewer N-insertions, according to a later analysis.

With respect to this clone: Its antigen is unidentified.

The receptor was derived from a man between 45 and 60 years old in good health and CMV-seropositive. The V gene is TRBV9, the J gene TRBJ1-4; 7 bases align to TRBD1. Input material: PBMCs. CDR3 sequence (DNA): TGTGCCAGCAGCGTAGCCGGACAGGAAAATGAAAAACTGTTTTTT. It yields the protein CASSVAGQENEKLFF.